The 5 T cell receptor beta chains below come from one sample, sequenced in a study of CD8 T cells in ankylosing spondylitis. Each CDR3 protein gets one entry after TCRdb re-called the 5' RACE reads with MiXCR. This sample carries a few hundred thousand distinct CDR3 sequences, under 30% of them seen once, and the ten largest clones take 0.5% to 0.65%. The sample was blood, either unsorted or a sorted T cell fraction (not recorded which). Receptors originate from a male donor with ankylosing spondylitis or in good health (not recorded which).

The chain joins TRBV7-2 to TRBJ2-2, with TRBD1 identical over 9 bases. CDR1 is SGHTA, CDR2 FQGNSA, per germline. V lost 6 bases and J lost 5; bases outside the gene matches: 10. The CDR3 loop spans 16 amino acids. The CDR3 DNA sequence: TGTGCCAGCAGTTCTCCGGGGACAGGGTCGACCGGGGAGCTGTTTTTT. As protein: CASSSPGTGSTGELFF.

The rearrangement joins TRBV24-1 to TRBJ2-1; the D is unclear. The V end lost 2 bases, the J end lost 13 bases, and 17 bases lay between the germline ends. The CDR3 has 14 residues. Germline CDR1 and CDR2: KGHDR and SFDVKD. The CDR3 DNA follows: TGTGCCACCAGTGATTCGTGGACGACTCCTGCCCAGTTCTTC. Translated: CATSDSWTTPAQFF.

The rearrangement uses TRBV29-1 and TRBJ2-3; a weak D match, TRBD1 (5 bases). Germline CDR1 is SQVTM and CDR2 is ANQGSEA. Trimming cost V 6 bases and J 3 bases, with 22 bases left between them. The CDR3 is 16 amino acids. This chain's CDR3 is CSVSNYKGLGTDTQYF. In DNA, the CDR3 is TGCAGCGTGTCTAACTATAAGGGGCTTGGTACAGATACGCAGTATTTT.

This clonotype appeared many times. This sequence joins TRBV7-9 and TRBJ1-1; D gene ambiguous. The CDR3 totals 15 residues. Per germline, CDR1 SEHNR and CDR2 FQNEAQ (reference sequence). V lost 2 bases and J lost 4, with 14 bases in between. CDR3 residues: CASSLLVGKGTEAFF. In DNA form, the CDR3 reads TGTGCCAGCAGCTTATTGGTGGGGAAAGGCACTGAAGCTTTCTTT.

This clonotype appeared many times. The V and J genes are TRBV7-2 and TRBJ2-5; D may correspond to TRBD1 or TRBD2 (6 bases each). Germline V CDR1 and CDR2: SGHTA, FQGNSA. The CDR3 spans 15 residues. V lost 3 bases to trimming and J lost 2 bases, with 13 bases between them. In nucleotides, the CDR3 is TGTGCCAGCAGCTTTCAGGCGGGGACACAAGAGACCCAGTACTTC. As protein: CASSFQAGTQETQYF.